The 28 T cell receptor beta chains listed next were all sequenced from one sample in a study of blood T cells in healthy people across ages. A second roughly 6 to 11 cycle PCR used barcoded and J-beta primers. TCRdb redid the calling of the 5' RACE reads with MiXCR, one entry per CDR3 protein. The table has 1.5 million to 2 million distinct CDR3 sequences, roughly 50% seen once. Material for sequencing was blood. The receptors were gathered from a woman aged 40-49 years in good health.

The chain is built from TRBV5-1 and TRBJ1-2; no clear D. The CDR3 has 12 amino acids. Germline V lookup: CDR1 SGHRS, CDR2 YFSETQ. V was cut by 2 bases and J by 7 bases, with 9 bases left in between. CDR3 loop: CASSFGDCGYTF. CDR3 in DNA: TGCGCCAGCAGCTTCGGGGATTGTGGCTACACCTTC.

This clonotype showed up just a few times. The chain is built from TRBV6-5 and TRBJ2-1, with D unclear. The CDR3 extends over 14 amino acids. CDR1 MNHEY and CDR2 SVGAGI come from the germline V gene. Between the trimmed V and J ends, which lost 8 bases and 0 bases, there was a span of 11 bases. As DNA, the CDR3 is TGTGCCAGCCGTAGGCAGAGCTCCTACAATGAGCAGTTCTTC. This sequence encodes CASRRQSSYNEQFF.

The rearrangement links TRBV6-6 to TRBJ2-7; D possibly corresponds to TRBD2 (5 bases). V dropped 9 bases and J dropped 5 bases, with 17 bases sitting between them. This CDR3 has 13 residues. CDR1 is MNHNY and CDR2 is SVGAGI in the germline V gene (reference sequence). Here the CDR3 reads CASKLRAGDEQYF. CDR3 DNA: TGTGCCAGTAAGCTCCGGGCGGGTGACGAGCAGTACTTC.

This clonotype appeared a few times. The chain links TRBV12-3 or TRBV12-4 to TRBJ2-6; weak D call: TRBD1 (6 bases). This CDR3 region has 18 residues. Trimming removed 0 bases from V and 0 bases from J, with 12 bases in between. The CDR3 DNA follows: TGTGCCAGCAGTTTAGCTGGGGGCCGGGCCTCTGGGGCCAACGTCCTGACTTTC. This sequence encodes CASSLAGGRASGANVLTF.

The CDR3 nucleotides are TGTGCCAGCAGCCCCTCGGACCCCTACTACGAGCAGTACTTC. It specifies CASSPSDPYYEQYF. V usage is TRBV28 and J usage is TRBJ2-5; no definite D call. Matching the DNA end better, TRBJ2-7 makes the J call doubtful. The germline V gene has CDR1 MDHEN and CDR2 SYDVKM. CDR3 length equals 14 residues.

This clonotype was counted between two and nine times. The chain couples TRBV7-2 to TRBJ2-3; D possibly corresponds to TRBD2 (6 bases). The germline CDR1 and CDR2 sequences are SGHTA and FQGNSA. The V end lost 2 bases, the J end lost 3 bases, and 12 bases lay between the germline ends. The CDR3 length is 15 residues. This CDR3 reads CASSLWPGDTDTQYF. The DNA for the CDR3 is TGTGCCAGCAGCTTATGGCCGGGGGATACAGATACGCAGTATTTT. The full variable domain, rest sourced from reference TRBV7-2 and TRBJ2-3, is GAGVSQSPSNKVTEKGKDVELRCDPISGHTALYWYRQSLGQGLEFLIYFQGNSAPDKSGLPSDRFSAERTGGSVSTLTIQRTQQEDSAVYLCASSLWPGDTDTQYFGPGTRLTVL.

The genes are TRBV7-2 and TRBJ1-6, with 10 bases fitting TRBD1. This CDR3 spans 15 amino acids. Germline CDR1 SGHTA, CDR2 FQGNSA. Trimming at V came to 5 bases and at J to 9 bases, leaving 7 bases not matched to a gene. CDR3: CASSVTGTGASPLHF. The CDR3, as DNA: TGTGCCAGCAGCGTTACCGGGACAGGGGCTTCACCCCTCCACTTT.

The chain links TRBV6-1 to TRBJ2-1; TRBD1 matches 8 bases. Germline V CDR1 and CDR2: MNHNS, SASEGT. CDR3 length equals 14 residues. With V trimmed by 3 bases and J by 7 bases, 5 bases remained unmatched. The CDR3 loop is CASSDRTGTNEQFF. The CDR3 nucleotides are TGTGCCAGCAGTGACCGGACAGGGACAAATGAGCAGTTCTTC.

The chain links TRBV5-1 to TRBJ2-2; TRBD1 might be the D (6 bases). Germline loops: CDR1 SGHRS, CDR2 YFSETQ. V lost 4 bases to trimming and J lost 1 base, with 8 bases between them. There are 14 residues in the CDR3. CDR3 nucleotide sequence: TGCGCCAGCAGCGTGGGACAGAACACCGGGGAGCTGTTTTTT. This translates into CASSVGQNTGELFF.

CDR3 bases: TGTGCCATCAGTGAGTCGCAGGGGTCCACTGAAGCTTTCTTT. This gives the protein CAISESQGSTEAFF. The V gene is TRBV10-3, the J gene TRBJ1-1; possibly TRBD1 for D (6 bases). Germline assignment: CDR1 ENHRY and CDR2 SYGVKD. Trimming stripped 0 bases from V and 4 bases from J, with 9 bases between. The CDR3 has 14 amino acids.

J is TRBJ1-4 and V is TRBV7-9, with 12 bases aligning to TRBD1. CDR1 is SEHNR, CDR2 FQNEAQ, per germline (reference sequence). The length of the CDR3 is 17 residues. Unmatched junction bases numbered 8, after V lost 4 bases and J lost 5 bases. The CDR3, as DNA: TGTGCCAGCAGCTCCCGGGACAGGGGGCGATTGAATGAAAAACTGTTTTTT. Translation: CASSSRDRGRLNEKLFF.

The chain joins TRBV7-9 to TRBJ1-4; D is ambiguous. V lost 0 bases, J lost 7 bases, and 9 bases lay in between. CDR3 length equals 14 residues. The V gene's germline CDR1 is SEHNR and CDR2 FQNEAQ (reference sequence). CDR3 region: CASSLAGYGEKLFF. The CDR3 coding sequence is TGTGCCAGCAGCTTAGCAGGGTATGGTGAAAAACTGTTTTTT.

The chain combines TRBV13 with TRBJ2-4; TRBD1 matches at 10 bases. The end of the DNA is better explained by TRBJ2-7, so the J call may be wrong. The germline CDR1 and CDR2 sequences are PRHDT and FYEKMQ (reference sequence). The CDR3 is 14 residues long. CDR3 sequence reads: CASTSGTGVNEQYF. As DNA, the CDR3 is TGTGCCAGTACTTCCGGGACAGGGGTCAACGAGCAGTACTTC.

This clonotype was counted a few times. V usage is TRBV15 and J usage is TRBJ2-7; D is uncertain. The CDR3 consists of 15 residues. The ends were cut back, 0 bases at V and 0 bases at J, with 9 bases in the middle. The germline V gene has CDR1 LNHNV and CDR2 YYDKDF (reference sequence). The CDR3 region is CATSRERVSSYEQYF. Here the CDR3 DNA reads TGTGCCACCAGCAGAGAAAGAGTCAGCTCCTACGAGCAGTACTTC.

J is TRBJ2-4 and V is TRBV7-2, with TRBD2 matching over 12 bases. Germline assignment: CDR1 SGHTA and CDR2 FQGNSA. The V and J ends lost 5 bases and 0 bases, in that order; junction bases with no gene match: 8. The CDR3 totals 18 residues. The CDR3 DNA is TGTGCCAGCAGCCCTACTAGCGGGGGGTTATTAGCCAAAAACATTCAGTACTTC. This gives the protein CASSPTSGGLLAKNIQYF.

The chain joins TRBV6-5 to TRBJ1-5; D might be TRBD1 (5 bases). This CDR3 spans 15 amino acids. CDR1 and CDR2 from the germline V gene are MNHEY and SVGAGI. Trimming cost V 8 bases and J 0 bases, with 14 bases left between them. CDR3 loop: CASERRGGSNQPQHF. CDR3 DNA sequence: TGTGCCAGCGAGAGGCGGGGGGGTAGCAATCAGCCCCAGCATTTT.

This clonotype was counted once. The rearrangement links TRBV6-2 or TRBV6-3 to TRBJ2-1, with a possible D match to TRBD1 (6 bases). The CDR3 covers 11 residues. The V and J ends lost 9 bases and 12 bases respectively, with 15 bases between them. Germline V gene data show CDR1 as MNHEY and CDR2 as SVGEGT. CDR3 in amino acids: CARKRGTRQFF. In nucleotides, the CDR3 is TGTGCCAGGAAAAGGGGGACCAGGCAGTTCTTC.

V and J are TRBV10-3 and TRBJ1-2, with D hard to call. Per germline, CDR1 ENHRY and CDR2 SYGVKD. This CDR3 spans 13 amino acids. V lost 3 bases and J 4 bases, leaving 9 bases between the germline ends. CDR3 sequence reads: CAISESGTYGYTF. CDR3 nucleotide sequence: TGTGCCATCAGTGAATCGGGAACCTATGGCTACACCTTC.

The CDR3: CASSPKTTGRYGYTF. The CDR3 DNA is TGTGCCAGCAGCCCAAAAACGACAGGGCGCTATGGCTACACCTTC. The chain carries TRBV3-1 and TRBJ1-2; the match to TRBD1 covers 7 bases. The CDR3 sequence is 15 residues long. J gave up 4 bases and V 4 bases, and 9 bases lay outside the gene matches. Germline lookup yields CDR1 LGHDT and CDR2 YNNKEL (reference sequence).

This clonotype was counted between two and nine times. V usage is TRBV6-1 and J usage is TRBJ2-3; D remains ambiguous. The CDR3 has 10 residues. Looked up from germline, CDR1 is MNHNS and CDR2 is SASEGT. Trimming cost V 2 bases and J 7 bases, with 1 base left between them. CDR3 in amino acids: CASSEYTQYF. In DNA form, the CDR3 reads TGTGCCAGCAGTGAATATACGCAGTATTTT.

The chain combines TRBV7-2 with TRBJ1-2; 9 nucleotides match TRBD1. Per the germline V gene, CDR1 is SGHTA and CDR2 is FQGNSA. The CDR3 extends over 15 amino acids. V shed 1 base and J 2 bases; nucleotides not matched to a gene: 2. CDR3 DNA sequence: TGTGCCAGCAGCTTAGGACAGGGGGAAAACTATGGCTACACCTTC. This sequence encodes CASSLGQGENYGYTF.

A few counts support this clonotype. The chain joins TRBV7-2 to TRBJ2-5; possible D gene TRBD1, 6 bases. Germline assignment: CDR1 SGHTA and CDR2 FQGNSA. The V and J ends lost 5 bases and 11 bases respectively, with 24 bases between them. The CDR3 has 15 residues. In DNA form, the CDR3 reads TGTGCCAGCAGCCCTCGCACAGGGCCTTCTGGTGAGCAGTACTTC. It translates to CASSPRTGPSGEQYF.

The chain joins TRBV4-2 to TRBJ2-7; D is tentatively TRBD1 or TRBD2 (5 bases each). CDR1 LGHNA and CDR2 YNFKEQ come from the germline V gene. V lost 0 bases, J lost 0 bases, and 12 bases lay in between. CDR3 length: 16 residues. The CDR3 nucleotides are TGTGCCAGCAGCCAAGATACGTCGGGGACCTCCTACGAGCAGTACTTC. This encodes CASSQDTSGTSYEQYF.

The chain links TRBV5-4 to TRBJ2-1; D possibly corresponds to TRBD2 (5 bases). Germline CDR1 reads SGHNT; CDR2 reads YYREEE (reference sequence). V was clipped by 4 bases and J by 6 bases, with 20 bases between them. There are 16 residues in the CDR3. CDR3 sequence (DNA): TGTGCCAGCAGCCCGCAAACTAGGTTCGTCGGCAATGAGCAGTTCTTC. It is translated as CASSPQTRFVGNEQFF. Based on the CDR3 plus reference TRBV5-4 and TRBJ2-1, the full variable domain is ETGVTQSPTHLIKTRGQQVTLRCSSQSGHNTVSWYQQALGQGPQFIFQYYREEENGRGNFPPRFSGLQFPNYSSELNVNALELDDSALYLCASSPQTRFVGNEQFFGPGTRLTVL.

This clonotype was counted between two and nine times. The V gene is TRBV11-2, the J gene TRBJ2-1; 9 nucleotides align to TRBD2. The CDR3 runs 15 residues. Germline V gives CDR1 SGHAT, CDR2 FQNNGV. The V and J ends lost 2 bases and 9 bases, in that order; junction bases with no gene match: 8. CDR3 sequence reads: CASSLIIAGELEQFF. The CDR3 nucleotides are TGTGCCAGCAGCTTAATTATAGCGGGGGAACTTGAGCAGTTCTTC.

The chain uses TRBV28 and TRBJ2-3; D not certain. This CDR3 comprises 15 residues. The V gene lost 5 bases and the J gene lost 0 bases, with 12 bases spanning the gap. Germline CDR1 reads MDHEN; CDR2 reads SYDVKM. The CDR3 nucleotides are TGTGCCAGCAGTCCCCCTAGTTTTAGCACAGATACGCAGTATTTT. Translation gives CASSPPSFSTDTQYF.

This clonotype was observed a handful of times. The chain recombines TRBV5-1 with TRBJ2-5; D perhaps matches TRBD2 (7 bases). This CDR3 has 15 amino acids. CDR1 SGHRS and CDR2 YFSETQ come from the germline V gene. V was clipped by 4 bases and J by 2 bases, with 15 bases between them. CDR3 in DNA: TGCGCCAGCAGCCGAAACGGGGGGCGTCAAGAGACCCAGTACTTC. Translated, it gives CASSRNGGRQETQYF.

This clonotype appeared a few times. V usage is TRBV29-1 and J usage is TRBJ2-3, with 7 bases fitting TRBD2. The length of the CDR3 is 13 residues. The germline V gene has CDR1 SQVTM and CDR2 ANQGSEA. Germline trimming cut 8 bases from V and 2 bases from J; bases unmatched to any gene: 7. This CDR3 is CSSGAGSTDTQYF. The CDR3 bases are TGCAGCTCAGGAGCGGGATCCACAGATACGCAGTATTTT.